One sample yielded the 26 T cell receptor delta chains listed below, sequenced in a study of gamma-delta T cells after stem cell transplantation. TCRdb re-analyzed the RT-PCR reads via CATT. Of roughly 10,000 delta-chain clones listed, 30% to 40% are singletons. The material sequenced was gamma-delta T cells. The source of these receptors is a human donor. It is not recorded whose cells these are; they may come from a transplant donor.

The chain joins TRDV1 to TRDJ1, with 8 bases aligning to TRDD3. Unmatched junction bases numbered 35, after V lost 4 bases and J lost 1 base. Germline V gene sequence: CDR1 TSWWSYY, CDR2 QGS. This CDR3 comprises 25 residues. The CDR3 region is CALGVKEVFFTFLTLGDFITDKLIF. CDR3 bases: TGTGCTCTTGGGGTGAAGGAGGTCTTCTTTACTTTTCTCACGCTGGGGGACTTTATCACCGATAAACTCATCTTT.

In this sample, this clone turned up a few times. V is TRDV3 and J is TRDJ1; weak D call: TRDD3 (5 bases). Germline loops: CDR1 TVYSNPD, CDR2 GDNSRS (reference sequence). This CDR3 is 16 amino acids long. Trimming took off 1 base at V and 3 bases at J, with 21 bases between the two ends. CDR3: CAFIGENGEKADKLIF. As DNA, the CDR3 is TGTGCCTTTATAGGGGAGAATGGGGAAAAGGCCGATAAACTCATCTTT.

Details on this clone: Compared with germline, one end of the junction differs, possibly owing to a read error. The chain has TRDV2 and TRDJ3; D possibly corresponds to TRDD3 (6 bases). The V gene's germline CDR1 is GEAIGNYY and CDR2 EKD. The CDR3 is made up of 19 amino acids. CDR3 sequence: CACDAVMGGSSWDTRKMFF. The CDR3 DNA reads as TGTGCCTGTGACGCCGTAATGGGGGGCAGCTCCTGGGACACCCGAAAGATGTTTTTC.

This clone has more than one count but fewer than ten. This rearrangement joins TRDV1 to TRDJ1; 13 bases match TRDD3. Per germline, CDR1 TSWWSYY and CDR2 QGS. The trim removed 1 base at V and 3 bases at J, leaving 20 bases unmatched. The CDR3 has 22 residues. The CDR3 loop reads CALGEHRSPIYWGIRDADKLIF. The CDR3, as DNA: TGTGCTCTTGGGGAACACAGATCGCCTATCTACTGGGGGATACGTGATGCCGATAAACTCATCTTT.

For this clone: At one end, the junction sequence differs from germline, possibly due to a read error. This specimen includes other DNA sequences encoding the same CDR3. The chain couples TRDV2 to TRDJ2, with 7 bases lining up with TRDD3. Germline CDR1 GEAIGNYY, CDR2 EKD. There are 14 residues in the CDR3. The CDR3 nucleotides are TGCGCCTGTGCTGGGGGGGCTTTGACAGCACAACTCTTCTTT. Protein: CACAGGALTAQLFF.

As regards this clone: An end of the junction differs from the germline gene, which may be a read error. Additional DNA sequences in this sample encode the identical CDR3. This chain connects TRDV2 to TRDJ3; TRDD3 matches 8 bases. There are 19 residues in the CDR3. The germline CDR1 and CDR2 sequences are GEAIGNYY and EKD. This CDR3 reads CACDTVLGEISLDTRQMFF. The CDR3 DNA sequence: TGTGCCTGTGACACCGTCCTGGGGGAAATCTCCTTGGACACCCGACAGATGTTTTTC.

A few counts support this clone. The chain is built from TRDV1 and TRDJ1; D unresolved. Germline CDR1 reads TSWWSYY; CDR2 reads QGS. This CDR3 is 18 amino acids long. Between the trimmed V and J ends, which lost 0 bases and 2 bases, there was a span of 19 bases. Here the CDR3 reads CALGELPPARSPTDKLIF. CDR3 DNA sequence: TGTGCTCTTGGGGAACTACCCCCCGCTAGGTCCCCGACCGATAAACTCATCTTT.

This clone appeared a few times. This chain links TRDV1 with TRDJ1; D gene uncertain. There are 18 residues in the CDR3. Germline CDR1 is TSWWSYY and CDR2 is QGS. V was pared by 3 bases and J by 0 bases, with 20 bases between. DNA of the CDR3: TGTGCTCTTGGGGACCGACCTCCTTGGGTTTTTAACACCGATAAACTCATCTTT. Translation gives CALGDRPPWVFNTDKLIF.

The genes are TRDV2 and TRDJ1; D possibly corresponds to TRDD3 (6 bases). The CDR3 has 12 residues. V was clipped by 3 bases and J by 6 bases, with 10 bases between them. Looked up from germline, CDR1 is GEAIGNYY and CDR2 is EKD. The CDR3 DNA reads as TGTGCCTGTGACTGGGGATGCAATAAACTCATCTTT. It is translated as CACDWGCNKLIF.

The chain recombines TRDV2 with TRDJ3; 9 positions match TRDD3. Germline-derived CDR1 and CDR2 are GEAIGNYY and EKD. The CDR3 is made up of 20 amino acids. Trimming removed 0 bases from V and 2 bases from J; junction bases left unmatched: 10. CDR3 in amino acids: CACDTEEVGGYPWDTRQMFF. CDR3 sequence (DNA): TGTGCCTGTGACACCGAGGAGGTAGGGGGATACCCCTGGGACACCCGACAGATGTTTTTC.

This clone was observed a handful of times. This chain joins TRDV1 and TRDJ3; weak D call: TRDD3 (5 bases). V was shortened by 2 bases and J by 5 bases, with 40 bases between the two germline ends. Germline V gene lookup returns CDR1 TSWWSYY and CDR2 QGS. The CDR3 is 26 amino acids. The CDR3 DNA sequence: TGTGCTCTTGGGGAAAGAAGCCCTCGAACTATAGGTGATGGGGACGCGGTGAAGGGGGACACCCGACAGATGTTTTTC. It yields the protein CALGERSPRTIGDGDAVKGDTRQMFF.

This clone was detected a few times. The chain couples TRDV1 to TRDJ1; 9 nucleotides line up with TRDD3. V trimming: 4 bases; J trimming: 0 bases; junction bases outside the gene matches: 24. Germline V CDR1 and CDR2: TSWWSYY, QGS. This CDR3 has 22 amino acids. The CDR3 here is CALGVFFPSFGGYFGHTDKLIF. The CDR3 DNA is TGTGCTCTTGGGGTATTCTTTCCTTCCTTTGGGGGATATTTCGGACACACCGATAAACTCATCTTT.

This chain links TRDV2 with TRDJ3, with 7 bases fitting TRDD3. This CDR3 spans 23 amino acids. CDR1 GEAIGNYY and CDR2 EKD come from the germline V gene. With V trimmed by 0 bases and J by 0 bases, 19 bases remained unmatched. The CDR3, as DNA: TGTGCCTGTGACACCGTGGGGCCGTTACTCTGGGGGTATAGCTCCTGGGACACCCGACAGATGTTTTTC. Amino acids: CACDTVGPLLWGYSSWDTRQMFF.

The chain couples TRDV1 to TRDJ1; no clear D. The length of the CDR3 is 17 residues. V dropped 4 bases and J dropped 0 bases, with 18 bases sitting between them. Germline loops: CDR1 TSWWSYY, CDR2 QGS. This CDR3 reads CALGARNGPYYTDKLIF. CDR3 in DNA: TGTGCTCTTGGGGCCCGTAACGGGCCTTACTACACCGATAAACTCATCTTT.

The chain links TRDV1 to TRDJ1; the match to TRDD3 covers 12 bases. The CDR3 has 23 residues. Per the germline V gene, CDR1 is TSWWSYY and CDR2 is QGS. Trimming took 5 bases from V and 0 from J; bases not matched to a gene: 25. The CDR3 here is CALGTLPNSLWGIRWRYTDKLIF. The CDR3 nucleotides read TGTGCTCTTGGGACCCTCCCCAATTCTCTCTGGGGGATACGGTGGAGATACACCGATAAACTCATCTTT.

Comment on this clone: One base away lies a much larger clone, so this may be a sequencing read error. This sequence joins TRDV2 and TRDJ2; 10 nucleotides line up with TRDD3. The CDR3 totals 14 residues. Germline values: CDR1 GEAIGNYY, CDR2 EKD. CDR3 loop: CACDTGDTGAQRFF. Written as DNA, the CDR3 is TGTGCCTGTGACACGGGGGATACGGGGGCACAACGCTTCTTT.

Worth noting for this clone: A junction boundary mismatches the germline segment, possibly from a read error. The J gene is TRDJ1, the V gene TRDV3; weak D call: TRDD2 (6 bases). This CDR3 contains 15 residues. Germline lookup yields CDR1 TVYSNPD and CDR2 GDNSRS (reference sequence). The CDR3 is CAFQAPPGYTDKLIF. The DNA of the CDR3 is TGCGCCTTCCAAGCCCCCCCGGGATACACCGATAAACTCATCTTT.

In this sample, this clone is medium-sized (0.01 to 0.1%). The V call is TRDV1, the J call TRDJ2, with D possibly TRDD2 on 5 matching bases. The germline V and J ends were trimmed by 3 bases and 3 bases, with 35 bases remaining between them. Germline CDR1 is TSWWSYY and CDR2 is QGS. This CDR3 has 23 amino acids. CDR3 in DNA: TGTGCTCTTGGGGACACGAGGGACTTCCCCCCAAGGAGCCTGACCGGTATGACAGCACAACTCTTCTTT. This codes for CALGDTRDFPPRSLTGMTAQLFF.

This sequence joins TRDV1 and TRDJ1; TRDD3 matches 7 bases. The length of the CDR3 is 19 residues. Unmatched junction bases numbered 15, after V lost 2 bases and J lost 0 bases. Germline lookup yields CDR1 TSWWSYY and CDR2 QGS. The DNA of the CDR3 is TGTGCTCTTGGGGAAGCGACGAAACGTGGACTGGGGTACACCGATAAACTCATCTTT. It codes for CALGEATKRGLGYTDKLIF.

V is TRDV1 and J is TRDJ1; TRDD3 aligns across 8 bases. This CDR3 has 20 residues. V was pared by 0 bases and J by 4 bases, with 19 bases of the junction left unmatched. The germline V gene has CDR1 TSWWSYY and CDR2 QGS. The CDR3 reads CALGELTPPLGDPWDDKLIF. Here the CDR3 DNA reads TGTGCTCTTGGGGAACTAACTCCTCCCCTGGGGGACCCCTGGGACGATAAACTCATCTTT.

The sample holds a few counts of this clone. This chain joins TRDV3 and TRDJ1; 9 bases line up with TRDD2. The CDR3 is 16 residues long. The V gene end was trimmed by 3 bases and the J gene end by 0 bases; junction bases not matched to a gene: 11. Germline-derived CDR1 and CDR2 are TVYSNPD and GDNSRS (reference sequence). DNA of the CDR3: TGTGCCTTCCCCTTCCTACTATCCCCATACACCGATAAACTCATCTTT. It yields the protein CAFPFLLSPYTDKLIF.

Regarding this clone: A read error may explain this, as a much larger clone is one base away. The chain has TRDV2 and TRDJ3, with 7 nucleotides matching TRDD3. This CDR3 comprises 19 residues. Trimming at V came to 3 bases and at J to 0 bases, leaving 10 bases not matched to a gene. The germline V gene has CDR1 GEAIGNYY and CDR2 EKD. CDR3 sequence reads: CACDSTGGFPSWDTRQMFF. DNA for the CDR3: TGTGCCTGTGACTCAACCGGGGGATTCCCCTCCTGGGACACCCGACAGATGTTTTTC.

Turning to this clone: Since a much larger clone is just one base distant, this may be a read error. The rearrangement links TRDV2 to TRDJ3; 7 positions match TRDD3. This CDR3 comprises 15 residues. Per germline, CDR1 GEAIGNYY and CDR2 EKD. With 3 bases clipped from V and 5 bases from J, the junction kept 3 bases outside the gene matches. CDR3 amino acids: CACDLGIGDTRQMFF. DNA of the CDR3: TGTGCCTGTGACTTGGGGATAGGGGACACCCGACAGATGTTTTTC.

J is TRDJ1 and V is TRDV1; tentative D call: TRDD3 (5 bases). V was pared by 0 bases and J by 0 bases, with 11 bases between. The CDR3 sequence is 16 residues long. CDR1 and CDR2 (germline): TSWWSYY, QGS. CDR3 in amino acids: CALGELAGSYTDKLIF. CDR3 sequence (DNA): TGTGCTCTTGGGGAACTCGCGGGATCTTACACCGATAAACTCATCTTT.

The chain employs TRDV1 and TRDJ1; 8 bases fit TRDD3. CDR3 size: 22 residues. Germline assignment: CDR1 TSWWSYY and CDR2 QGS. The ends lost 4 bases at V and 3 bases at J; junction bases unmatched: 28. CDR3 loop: CALGGLYDPPGWGIVRSDKLIF. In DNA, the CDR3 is TGTGCTCTTGGGGGGTTGTACGATCCACCAGGGTGGGGGATCGTTCGGTCCGATAAACTCATCTTT.

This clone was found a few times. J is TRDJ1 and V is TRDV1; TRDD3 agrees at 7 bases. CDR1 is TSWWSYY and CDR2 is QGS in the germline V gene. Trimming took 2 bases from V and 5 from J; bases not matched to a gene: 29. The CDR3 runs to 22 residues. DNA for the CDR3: TGTGCTCTTGGGGAAATCCTCCCTACCTGTGCTGGGGGTCTCAAGGGAGGAGATAAACTCATCTTT. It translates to CALGEILPTCAGGLKGGDKLIF.